The source of this T cell receptor (beta chain) is a study of T cell responses to AZD1222 COVID-19 vaccine. General study results and limits: The study found vaccine-associated CD4 TCRs spanning spike, dominant at 160-218 and 743-854. Scientists sampled the repertoires only once the peak T cell response had passed.

Assay: immunoSEQ multiplex PCR; the TCRdb copy retains only in-frame clones and omits some. Of 95,000 to 120,000 clones in the sample, about 92% were seen once. Per germline, CDR1 LGHNA and CDR2 YNFKEQ. J was trimmed by 10 bases and V by 0 bases; bases with no gene match: 5. The length of the CDR3 is 13 residues. To note about this clone: Antigen unknown.

This chain joins TRBV4-2 and TRBJ2-7, with TRBD1 matching 8 bases. This material consisted of peripheral blood, taken on day 0 of MenACWY control vaccination. This receptor was identified in an adult in good health. The CDR3: CASSQDSGTGQYF. DNA for the CDR3: TGTGCCAGCAGCCAAGATTCGGGGACAGGCCAGTACTTC.